This T cell receptor beta chain was profiled in a study of blood T cell repertoires in COVID-19. As for the study in general: Nucleic acid was either cDNA or gDNA, and it came from T cells, B-cell-depleted T cells, or PBMCs.

After removal of 4 bases from V and 6 bases from J, the junction contained 7 bases not matched to a gene. CDR1 and CDR2 from the germline V gene are LNHDA and SQIVND (reference sequence). The CDR3 has 15 residues. Everyone who took part was roughly 18 to 100 years old, and they came from 24 US areas. The study assigned cohorts using participant-reported clinical history. Cohort 3 donors were reported recovered after two negative PCRs, clearance, or symptom resolution. Sequencing used immunoSEQ multiplex PCR; TCRdb keeps in-frame clones, though not all of them. The table records 200,000 or so clones, approximately 83% of them present only once.

Sequencing input: PBMCs or T cells enriched from blood (not recorded which). The source of this sequence is a man aged 35 to 55 who had recovered from COVID-19. The rearrangement joins TRBV19 to TRBJ1-5; 9 bases agree with TRBD1. The chain's CDR3 is CASSTTGGEAQPQHF. CDR3 in DNA: TGTGCCAGTAGTACGACAGGGGGGGAGGCTCAGCCCCAGCATTTT.